This is a list of T cell receptor beta chains from one sample in a study of shared clonotypes between healthy human individuals. The protocol was immunoSEQ multiplex PCR, while the TCRdb copy is restricted to in-frame clones and leaves out a portion. The sample contains around 1.9 million clones, approximately 92% of which appear only once. Specimen: naive CD8+ T cells from PBMCs. These receptors originate from a man aged 18 to 35 in good health. Some clones in this sample may be carry-over from other donors' samples. The CDR3 runs from the conserved cysteine through the conserved F or W. The order of the fields is J gene, clone size, V gene, D gene, CDR3 DNA, CDR3 protein. D genes are given only for firm matches. The size field is filled for only some rows; it gives once, few, many or a size class.

TRBJ2-1	.	TRBV19	TRBD2	TGTGCCAGTAATTATGGGCTAGCGGGCCATGAGCAGTTCTTC	CASNYGLAGHEQFF
TRBJ2-7	.	TRBV27	.	TGTGCCAGCACCCGGACAGGCGGGGGGCTCGAGCAGTACTTC	CASTRTGGGLEQYF
TRBJ2-1	.	TRBV5-6	.	TGTGCCAGCAGCTTGGGCGCCTTCGAGCAGTTCTTC	CASSLGAFEQFF
TRBJ2-7	.	TRBV27	.	TGTGCCAGCAGTTTAGGAAGCATGGTTAGCTACGAGCAGTACTTC	CASSLGSMVSYEQYF
TRBJ1-1	once	TRBV27	.	TGTGCCAGCAGACTATCCGCCGGCCCGAACACTGAAGCTTTCTTT	CASRLSAGPNTEAFF
TRBJ2-7	once	TRBV6-1	TRBD2	TGTGCCAGCAGTGAAGGGAGCGGGAGCTCCTACGAGCAGTACTTC	CASSEGSGSSYEQYF
TRBJ2-1	.	TRBV2	.	TGTGCCAGCAGTGAGGTTAGCTCCTACAATGAGCAGTTCTTC	CASSEVSSYNEQFF
TRBJ2-1	.	TRBV7-9	.	TGTGCCAGCAGCTTTATAACCAATGAGCAGTTCTTC	CASSFITNEQFF
TRBJ2-5	.	TRBV10-1	TRBD2	TGCGCCAGCAGCGACCATGAGACTAGCGGATCGTTTGAGACCCAGTACTTC	CASSDHETSGSFETQYF
TRBJ1-4	.	TRBV14	.	TGTGCCAGCAGGAACGGCGGTGAAAAACTGTTTTTT	CASRNGGEKLFF
TRBJ1-1	few	TRBV2	.	TGTGCCAGCAGTGACCACACTGAAGCTTTCTTT	CASSDHTEAFF
TRBJ2-7	few	TRBV19	.	TGTGCCACCGCTGGACGAGACGAGGACGAGCAGTACTTC	CATAGRDEDEQYF
TRBJ1-1	.	TRBV27	.	TGTGCCAGCAGTTTGAGGGGCCCGAACACTGAAGCTTTCTTT	CASSLRGPNTEAFF
TRBJ2-7	.	TRBV28	.	TGTGCCAGCAGTTTATTAGGGGGGTCCTACGAGCAGTACTTC	CASSLLGGSYEQYF
TRBJ1-1	.	TRBV27	TRBD1	TGTGCCAGCAGCCCGACAGGGTGGACTGAAGCTTTCTTT	CASSPTGWTEAFF
TRBJ2-7	.	TRBV4-1	TRBD1	TGCGCCAGCAGTTACACCGGGACAGGGCCCTACGAGCAGTACTTC	CASSYTGTGPYEQYF
TRBJ2-2	.	TRBV27	.	TGTGCCAGCAGTCACATGAACACCGGGGAGCTGTTTTTT	CASSHMNTGELFF
TRBJ2-7	.	TRBV14	.	TGTGCCAGCAGCCAAGTATACAGGGCAGGCTACGAGCAGTACTTC	CASSQVYRAGYEQYF
TRBJ2-7	once	TRBV28	.	TGTGCCAGCAGTTTCTACTCCTACGAGCAGTACTTC	CASSFYSYEQYF
TRBJ2-7	.	TRBV27	.	TGTGCCAGCAGTGACCTAGCGACCCTCTACGAGCAGTACTTC	CASSDLATLYEQYF
TRBJ1-5	.	TRBV6-6	TRBD1	TGTGCCAGCACCACGGACAGGGGGCGCCAACAGCCCCAGCATTTT	CASTTDRGRQQPQHF
TRBJ2-2	.	TRBV4-3	.	TGCGCCAGCAGCCAAGAGACTGATCATGCAGGGTGGACCGGGGAGCTGTTTTTT	CASSQETDHAGWTGELFF
TRBJ2-7	.	TRBV5-5	.	TGTGCCAGCAGCTCGACCGGCTACGAGCAGTACTTC	CASSSTGYEQYF
TRBJ2-5	.	TRBV11-3	TRBD1	TGTGCCAGCAGCTCCCGACAGGGGGAGTCGGAGACCCAGTACTTC	CASSSRQGESETQYF
TRBJ1-2	.	TRBV27	TRBD1	TGTGCCAGCAGTTGGACAGGGGCAAGTATGGACTATGGCTACACCTTC	CASSWTGASMDYGYTF
TRBJ2-3	once	TRBV9	.	TGTGCCAGCAGCCCCCCACGAGCAGATACGCAGTATTTT	CASSPPRADTQYF
TRBJ2-2	once	TRBV4-3	.	TGCGCCAGCAGTCAAAGGGCACCGAACACCGGGGAGCTGTTTTTT	CASSQRAPNTGELFF
TRBJ2-7	.	TRBV7-9	TRBD2	TGTGCCAGCAGGCCCCTAGCGGGAGGCTACGAGCAGTACTTC	CASRPLAGGYEQYF
TRBJ2-7	.	TRBV7-8	.	TGTGCCAGCAGCTTCCAACCGAGGGTAATGGCCTACGAGCAGTACTTC	CASSFQPRVMAYEQYF
TRBJ2-2	once	TRBV11-2	.	TGTGCCAGCAGCTTAGCGGGGCCCGGGGAGCTGTTTTTT	CASSLAGPGELFF
TRBJ2-7	.	TRBV9	TRBD2	TGTGCCAGCAGCGAGGGACTAGCGACCTCCTACGAGCAGTACTTC	CASSEGLATSYEQYF
TRBJ2-7	.	TRBV7-9	TRBD2	TGTGCCAGCAGTCCCGGGACTAGCGGGAGGGCCTTCTACGAGCAGTACTTC	CASSPGTSGRAFYEQYF
TRBJ2-1	.	TRBV19	.	TGTGCCAGTAGCTGGGTAACGAACTCCTACAATGAGCAGTTCTTC	CASSWVTNSYNEQFF
TRBJ2-5	.	TRBV7-9	TRBD1	TGTGCCAGCGTACCCGGGACAGGGGGCGAGACCCAGTACTTC	CASVPGTGGETQYF
TRBJ2-1	.	TRBV28	.	TGTGCCAGCAGCCAGGACGTGAGCTCCTACAATGAGCAGTTCTTC	CASSQDVSSYNEQFF
TRBJ1-1	.	TRBV6-5	.	TGTGCCAGCAGTTTCCTTGAAGGAGGAACTGAAGCTTTCTTT	CASSFLEGGTEAFF
TRBJ2-3	.	TRBV29-1	TRBD2	TGCAGCGTCTCTAGCGGGAGTGGAACAGATACGCAGTATTTT	CSVSSGSGTDTQYF
TRBJ1-3	.	TRBV18	TRBD1	TGTGCCAGCTCGCATCGACAGGGACGGCCTGGAAACACCATATATTTT	CASSHRQGRPGNTIYF
TRBJ2-1	once	TRBV27	.	TGTGCCAGCAGTGATCTAGGGCCCTACAATGAGCAGTTCTTC	CASSDLGPYNEQFF
TRBJ2-7	.	TRBV5-1	TRBD1	TGCGCCAGCAGCCTCGGGACAGGGGCCTACGAGCAGTACTTC	CASSLGTGAYEQYF
TRBJ1-1	.	TRBV28	TRBD1	TGTGCCAGCAGTTCGGGGCGGACAGGGGGCAAATCGGCTGAAGCTTTCTTT	CASSSGRTGGKSAEAFF
TRBJ2-7	.	TRBV5-1	.	TGCGCCAGCAGCTTGGGCCTTGAGCAGTACTTC	CASSLGLEQYF
TRBJ2-4	.	TRBV15	.	TGTGCCACCAGCAGAGATCCCCTAGCCAAAAACATTCAGTACTTC	CATSRDPLAKNIQYF
TRBJ1-1	once	TRBV29-1	TRBD1	TGCAGCGTTGTATGGGACAGGGCTAGAGGAGGCACTGAAGCTTTCTTT	CSVVWDRARGGTEAFF
TRBJ2-3	.	TRBV29-1	TRBD2	TGCAGCGTGAAGGTAACTAGCGGACGCACAGATACGCAGTATTTT	CSVKVTSGRTDTQYF
TRBJ2-7	.	TRBV6-1	.	TGTGCCAGCAGTGAAGGGGTGTACGAGCAGTACTTC	CASSEGVYEQYF